Listed here are 27 T cell receptor beta chains from one sample, sequenced in a study of blood T cells in healthy people across ages. With a J-beta primer mix and a sample-barcoded 5' primer, a second PCR ran roughly 6 to 11 cycles. TCRdb analysed the 5' RACE reads with MiXCR anew, one entry per CDR3 protein. The repertoire holds around 850,000 distinct CDR3 sequences, with roughly 34% as singletons. The sequenced sample consisted of blood. The source is a man aged 18 to 30 in good health.

This clonotype came up many times. The chain carries TRBV5-5 and TRBJ2-4, with TRBD2 matching 7 bases. Trimming took 4 bases from V and 15 from J; bases not matched to a gene: 7. CDR1 is SGHKS, CDR2 YYEKEE, per germline (reference sequence). CDR3 length: 11 amino acids. CDR3 region: CASSPGEGTYF. The CDR3 nucleotides are TGTGCCAGCAGCCCCGGGGAGGGTACGTACTTC. Drawing the rest from reference TRBV5-5 and TRBJ2-4, the complete variable domain is DAGVTQSPTHLIKTRGQQVTLRCSPISGHKSVSWYQQVLGQGPQFIFQYYEKEERGRGNFPDRFSARQFPNYSSELNVNALLLGDSALYLCASSPGEGTYFGAGTRLSVL.

This clonotype turned up a few times. This chain joins TRBV12-3 or TRBV12-4 and TRBJ1-2; D ambiguous. This CDR3 comprises 15 residues. Trimming shortened V by 5 bases and J by 10 bases, and 23 bases separated the two germline ends. CDR3 bases: TGTGCCAGCAGTCCCCTCTCCGGTGTATCGGCGGACTACACCTTC. Translated, it gives CASSPLSGVSADYTF.

The chain links TRBV20-1 to TRBJ1-5; tentative D call: TRBD1 (6 bases). CDR1 is DFQATT, CDR2 SNEGSKA, per germline (reference sequence). V lost 6 bases, J lost 3 bases, and 18 bases lay in between. The CDR3 covers 15 residues. CDR3 residues: CSAPPRGRPNQPQHF. CDR3 DNA: TGCAGTGCCCCCCCCCGGGGGCGACCCAATCAGCCCCAGCATTTT.

A few counts support this clonotype. The rearrangement links TRBV5-1 to TRBJ2-1; D not certain. V gave up 4 bases and J gave up 6 bases, with 11 bases separating them. CDR1 is SGHRS, CDR2 YFSETQ, per germline. The CDR3 loop spans 13 amino acids. The CDR3 bases are TGCGCCAGCAGCCCACTTGGGTTCAATGAGCAGTTCTTC. It yields the protein CASSPLGFNEQFF.

Comment on this clonotype: One base away lies a much larger clone, so this may be a sequencing read error. The chain carries TRBV12-3 or TRBV12-4 and TRBJ1-1; D is uncertain. This CDR3 spans 14 amino acids. CDR3 amino acids: CVSSLDGSNTEAFF. As DNA, the CDR3 is TGTGTCAGCAGTTTAGATGGTTCGAACACTGAAGCTTTCTTT.

On this clonotype: Its ends do not fully match the called genes, so a read error is possible. The chain uses TRBV6-2 or TRBV6-3 and TRBJ2-6, with a weak D call TRBD1 (5 bases). Germline V gives CDR1 MNHEY, CDR2 SVGEGT. The CDR3 runs to 14 residues. The CDR3 DNA follows: TGTGCCAGCAGAGAAGACTCTGGGGCCAACATCCTGACTTTC. Translating gives CASREDSGANILTF.

The chain combines TRBV20-1 with TRBJ2-1, with 8 nucleotides matching TRBD2. Germline loops: CDR1 DFQATT, CDR2 SNEGSKA (reference sequence). The junction had 9 bases not matched to a gene; V was cut back by 8 bases and J by 6 bases. The CDR3 contains 13 residues. The CDR3 loop reads CSRTGGVPNEQFF. The CDR3 region has the DNA TGCAGTCGGACGGGGGGGGTCCCCAATGAGCAGTTCTTC.

A few counts support this clonotype. The V and J genes are TRBV6-2 or TRBV6-3 and TRBJ2-4; possibly TRBD1 or TRBD2 for D (5 bases each). This CDR3 contains 15 residues. Germline lookup yields CDR1 MNHEY and CDR2 SVGEGT. Trimming removed 6 bases at V and 2 bases at J, with 14 bases between. CDR3 sequence: CASRHSPGPKNIQYF. CDR3 DNA sequence: TGTGCCAGCAGACACTCCCCGGGACCCAAAAACATTCAGTACTTC.

This clonotype was counted only a few times. V usage is TRBV7-9 and J usage is TRBJ1-1, with unresolved D. The V end lost 2 bases, the J end lost 1 base, and 8 bases lay between the germline ends. CDR1 and CDR2 (germline): SEHNR, FQNEAQ (reference sequence). This CDR3 has 14 amino acids. The CDR3 region has the DNA TGTGCCAGCAGCTTATTCGGCGAGAACACTGAAGCTTTCTTT. Its translation: CASSLFGENTEAFF.

The rearrangement joins TRBV10-3 to TRBJ1-1, with TRBD1 matching over 12 bases. Trimming at V came to 1 base and at J to 4 bases, leaving 7 bases not matched to a gene. The CDR3 totals 17 residues. CDR1 is ENHRY and CDR2 is SYGVKD in the germline V gene. The CDR3 DNA reads as TGTGCCATCAGTGAGTTGGGACAGGGGGCGCACGGCACTGAAGCTTTCTTT. Its translation is CAISELGQGAHGTEAFF.

The V and J genes are TRBV27 and TRBJ2-5, with D maybe TRBD2 (6 bases). Germline V CDR1 and CDR2: MNHEY, SMNVEV (reference sequence). This CDR3 region has 15 residues. The V end was cut by 8 bases, the J end by 2 bases, with 18 bases between. CDR3 nucleotide sequence: TGTGCCAGCTCTAGGCGGGACCAGGTACAAGAGACCCAGTACTTC. The encoded protein is CASSRRDQVQETQYF.

This clonotype was detected only a few times. The chain couples TRBV10-3 to TRBJ2-1; D remains unclear. CDR3 length equals 15 residues. Germline lookup yields CDR1 ENHRY and CDR2 SYGVKD. Trimming took 3 bases from V and 2 from J, leaving 11 bases between them. CDR3 residues: CAISDSDHPYNEQFF. CDR3 DNA: TGTGCCATCAGTGACTCCGACCACCCCTACAATGAGCAGTTCTTC.

This clonotype was recorded a few times. The V call is TRBV27, the J call TRBJ2-3; TRBD2 is a possible D gene (6 bases). The CDR3 covers 20 residues. Germline values: CDR1 MNHEY, CDR2 SMNVEV (reference sequence). The V end lost 3 bases, the J end lost 0 bases, and 25 bases lay between the germline ends. CDR3 sequence reads: CASSFYSGLPIFPSTDTQYF. For the CDR3, the DNA is TGTGCCAGCAGTTTTTATTCCGGACTACCTATCTTCCCTAGCACAGATACGCAGTATTTT.

A few counts support this clonotype. A junction end diverges from the germline sequence, so it may reflect a read error. This rearrangement joins TRBV7-6 to TRBJ1-5; D gene unclear. CDR3 length equals 18 residues. CDR1 SGHVS and CDR2 FNYEAQ come from the germline V gene. CDR3 protein: CASSLVAEFGGSNQHQHF. The CDR3 DNA reads TGTGCCAGCAGCTTAGTTGCGGAGTTCGGTGGTAGCAATCAGCACCAGCATTTT.

This clonotype was seen once. The J gene is TRBJ2-5, the V gene TRBV12-3 or TRBV12-4; possible D gene TRBD1, 6 bases. This CDR3 has 13 residues. Trimming shortened V by 5 bases and J by 11 bases, and 18 bases separated the two germline ends. The CDR3 region has the DNA TGTGCCAGCAGTCGAAGACAGGTAGAAGAGCAGTACTTC. Translating gives CASSRRQVEEQYF.

This clonotype was observed a handful of times. The chain has TRBV20-1 and TRBJ2-3; 10 bases fit TRBD2. V lost 1 base and J lost 0; bases outside the gene matches: 13. Germline CDR1 and CDR2: DFQATT and SNEGSKA (reference sequence). CDR3 length equals 19 residues. Here the CDR3 reads CSARGPRSGGAQSTDTQYF. As DNA, the CDR3 is TGCAGTGCTAGAGGTCCGAGGAGCGGGGGGGCCCAAAGCACAGATACGCAGTATTTT.

This clonotype has at least ten counts. The chain is built from TRBV12-3 or TRBV12-4 and TRBJ1-2; D call uncertain. The CDR3 is 13 amino acids. The V and J ends lost 3 bases and 7 bases respectively, with 12 bases between them. The CDR3 loop reads CASSFFAGSGYTF. The CDR3 DNA reads TGTGCCAGCAGTTTTTTTGCCGGGAGTGGCTACACCTTC.

The rearrangement links TRBV4-1 to TRBJ2-5, with 10 bases aligning to TRBD2. The J segment lost 4 bases and the V segment lost 3 bases, leaving 8 bases of the junction unmatched. CDR1 is MGHRA, CDR2 YSYEKL, per germline. This CDR3 comprises 16 residues. The CDR3 nucleotides are TGCGCCAGCAGCCATGTGCAGCGGGGGGGCAGAGAGACCCAGTACTTC. It yields the protein CASSHVQRGGRETQYF.

This chain connects TRBV27 to TRBJ1-1, with a possible D match to TRBD1 (6 bases). CDR1 and CDR2 (germline): MNHEY, SMNVEV (reference sequence). V was pared by 2 bases and J by 4 bases, with 11 bases between. CDR3 length equals 14 residues. CDR3 sequence (DNA): TGTGCCAGCAGTTTACAGGGGTTTACCACTGAAGCTTTCTTT. Encoded protein: CASSLQGFTTEAFF.

This clonotype was seen many times. The V call is TRBV20-1, the J call TRBJ2-1, with D hard to call. This CDR3 comprises 12 residues. Looked up from germline, CDR1 is DFQATT and CDR2 is SNEGSKA (reference sequence). V gave up 2 bases and J gave up 7 bases, with 9 bases separating them. CDR3 sequence (DNA): TGCAGTGCTAGACCACGGGTGAATGAGCAGTTCTTC. This encodes CSARPRVNEQFF.

The chain couples TRBV10-3 to TRBJ1-6; TRBD1 matches at 7 bases. Germline V gene lookup returns CDR1 ENHRY and CDR2 SYGVKD. The V segment lost 4 bases and the J segment 7 bases; nucleotides outside the gene matches: 7. This CDR3 is built from 15 residues. CDR3 in DNA: TGTGCCATCAGTGGCCGGACAGGTGGAAATTCACCCCTCCACTTT. This gives the protein CAISGRTGGNSPLHF.

Only one count was recorded for this clonotype. The gene calls are TRBV5-1 and TRBJ2-5, with 8 bases identical to TRBD1. Trimming took 5 bases from V and 2 from J; bases not matched to a gene: 5. CDR1 and CDR2 (germline): SGHRS, YFSETQ. The CDR3 is made up of 14 amino acids. In nucleotides, the CDR3 is TGCGCCAGCAGACTACAGGGGGTTCAAGAGACCCAGTACTTC. It translates to CASRLQGVQETQYF.

As to this clonotype: Just one base apart from a much larger clone, this may be a read error. This chain's CDR3 is CASSGELGETQYF. The CDR3 bases are TGTGCCAGCAGCGGAGAACTGGGAGAGACCCAGTACTTC. The genes are TRBV7-2 and TRBJ2-5, with D uncertain. V lost 5 bases and J lost 4, with 11 bases in between. The CDR3 spans 13 residues. Germline V CDR1 and CDR2: SGHTA, FQGNSA.

This clonotype has ten or more counts. The rearrangement links TRBV7-2 to TRBJ2-7; D possibly corresponds to TRBD1 (5 bases). The V end lost 1 base, the J end lost 3 bases, and 10 bases lay between the germline ends. Germline CDR1 reads SGHTA; CDR2 reads FQGNSA. The CDR3 runs to 14 residues. CDR3 sequence reads: CASSLGRANYEQYF. The CDR3 DNA reads TGTGCCAGCAGCTTAGGCAGGGCGAACTACGAGCAGTACTTC.

This clonotype has just a few counts. V gene TRBV20-1 combines with J gene TRBJ2-7; 13 nucleotides match TRBD2. The CDR3 is 16 residues long. The V gene end was trimmed by 5 bases and the J gene end by 7 bases; junction bases not matched to a gene: 14. The germline V gene encodes CDR1 DFQATT and CDR2 SNEGSKA (reference sequence). DNA of the CDR3: TGCAGTGCTCCGGGACTAGCGGGGAGGGAGGGCGATGAGCAGTACTTC. Translated: CSAPGLAGREGDEQYF.

CDR3 nucleotides: TGTGCCTGGAGCAGGGTTGGAACCGGGGAGCTGTTTTTT. It encodes CAWSRVGTGELFF. The chain recombines TRBV30 with TRBJ2-2, with D possibly being TRBD1 (5 bases). Germline V gene lookup returns CDR1 GTSNPN and CDR2 SVGIG (reference sequence). Trimming removed 3 bases at V and 5 bases at J, with 10 bases between. The CDR3 extends over 13 amino acids.

This chain connects TRBV28 to TRBJ1-3, with D hard to call. The CDR3 has 15 amino acids. V was pared by 6 bases and J by 4 bases, with 16 bases between. The germline CDR1 and CDR2 sequences are MDHEN and SYDVKM. CDR3 bases: TGTGCCAGCAGAGCCTCACGCTCGGCGGGAAACACCATATATTTT. It is translated as CASRASRSAGNTIYF.